This T cell receptor beta chain was observed in a study of T cells in tuberculosis. Findings and limits, study-wide: Active tuberculosis patients had shorter CDR3-alpha; the beta difference was nonsignificant. Using the GMM-specific repertoire gave more than 85% accuracy versus about 64% with motifs. Cases with active tuberculosis were adults, while controls were adolescents.

Produced via immunoSEQ multiplex PCR; TCRdb's table is partial and in-frame only. The repertoire includes approximately 30,000 clones, approximately 97% of them detected once, and roughly 6.2% sits in the top ten. As to this clone: No antigen is known for it.

The clonotype originates from a donor aged 10 to 29 with latent tuberculosis or without tuberculosis infection. Specimen: PBMCs.

The DNA of the CDR3 is TGTGCCTGGAGTGGACTAGCTGGGCTTACGCAGTATTTT. Translation: CAWSGLAGLTQYF. The chain combines TRBV30 with TRBJ2-3; 7 nucleotides match TRBD2. Trimming removed 1 base from V and 8 bases from J; junction bases left unmatched: 6. The germline CDR1 and CDR2 sequences are GTSNPN and SVGIG (reference sequence). The CDR3 covers 13 residues.